Included here is one T cell receptor (beta chain) sequence, with context. TCRdb reprocessed the 5' RACE reads via MiXCR and lists one record per CDR3 protein. The sample carries fewer than 70,000 distinct CDR3 sequences, roughly 14% recorded once. These data come from a study of T cells of healthy individuals. V trimming: 6 bases; J trimming: 3 bases; junction bases outside the gene matches: 6. Germline V CDR1 and CDR2: MNHEY, SVGEGT. This CDR3 has 14 residues. This chain uses TRBV6-2 or TRBV6-3 with TRBJ2-5, with 8 bases identical to TRBD2. The origin of this receptor is a human donor in good health. CDR3 DNA sequence: TGTGCCAGCAGAGAACGGGGGGGAAAAGAGACCCAGTACTTC. It is translated as CASRERGGKETQYF.